This TCR beta chain was profiled in a study of blood T cell repertoires in COVID-19. Turning to the study itself: Samples representing acute and convalescent COVID-19 were sourced from the United States, Italy and Spain.

CDR1 MDHEN and CDR2 SYDVKM come from the germline V gene. Trimming took off 2 bases at V and 6 bases at J, with 4 bases between the two ends. The CDR3 has 11 amino acids. This clone was detected only once. Authors' data handling: Using reference gene primer amplification, nucleated cell counts were estimated. Clones were sequenced by immunoSEQ multiplex PCR, and TCRdb holds only the in-frame ones, with some missing. V and J calls and clone size come straight from that table; D and trimming were deduced from the DNA. The sample has some 290,000 clones; nearly 90% are singletons. Enrolled during active infection, Seattle patients were then followed longitudinally.

The TCR originated in a woman aged 40 to 50 with COVID-19, enrolled during active disease. The rearrangement links TRBV28 to TRBJ1-1; D ambiguous. Sample: peripheral blood. In DNA, the CDR3 is TGTGCCAGCAGTTTAGGCTCTGAAGCTTTCTTT. It is translated as CASSLGSEAFF.